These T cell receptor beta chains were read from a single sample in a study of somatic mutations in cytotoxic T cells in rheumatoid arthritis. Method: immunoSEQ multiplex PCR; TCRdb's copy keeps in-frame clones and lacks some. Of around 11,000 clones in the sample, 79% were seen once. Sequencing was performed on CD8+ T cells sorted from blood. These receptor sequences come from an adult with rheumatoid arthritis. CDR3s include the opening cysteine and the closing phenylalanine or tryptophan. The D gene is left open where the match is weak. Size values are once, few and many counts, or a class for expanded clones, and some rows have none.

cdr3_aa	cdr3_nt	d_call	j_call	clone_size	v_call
CASSFPGGRSEAFF	TGTGCCAGCAGTTTCCCAGGGGGCCGCTCTGAAGCTTTCTTT	TRBD1	TRBJ1-1	.	TRBV28
CASKATSGSYNEQFF	TGTGCCAGTAAAGCGACTAGCGGGTCTTACAATGAGCAGTTCTTC	TRBD2	TRBJ2-1	.	TRBV19
CASSVVDSHNEQFF	TGTGCCAGCAGCGTAGTGGACAGCCACAATGAGCAGTTCTTC	.	TRBJ2-1	.	TRBV9
CSVLTGTFYEQYF	TGCAGCGTTCTGACAGGGACATTCTACGAGCAGTACTTC	TRBD1	TRBJ2-7	once	TRBV29-1
CASSLGLAGALNEQFF	TGCGCCAGCAGCCTGGGCCTAGCGGGAGCACTCAATGAGCAGTTCTTC	TRBD2	TRBJ2-1	.	TRBV4-3
CASSKGTGTGYTF	TGTGCCAGCAGCAAAGGGACAGGGACTGGCTACACCTTC	.	TRBJ1-2	.	TRBV21-1
CASSLWQGVGNEQFF	TGTGCCAGCAGCTTATGGCAGGGGGTCGGAAATGAGCAGTTCTTC	TRBD1	TRBJ2-1	.	TRBV7-6
CASSIVASRVGGYTF	TGTGCCAGTAGTATAGTGGCCAGCAGGGTCGGTGGCTACACCTTC	.	TRBJ1-2	.	TRBV19
CASSIAGGRYEQYF	TGTGCCAGCAGCATAGCGGGAGGACGGTACGAGCAGTACTTC	TRBD2	TRBJ2-7	.	TRBV5-4
CASSDHVKTEAFF	TGTGCCAGCAGTGACCATGTTAAGACTGAAGCTTTCTTT	.	TRBJ1-1	.	TRBV7-9
CSVVGDRHSNYGYTF	TGCAGCGTCGTCGGGGACCGCCATTCTAACTATGGCTACACCTTC	.	TRBJ1-2	.	TRBV29-1
CASSLDRGEWEHNEQFF	TGTGCCAGCAGTTTGGACAGAGGCGAATGGGAACACAATGAGCAGTTCTTC	.	TRBJ2-1	.	TRBV27
CASSLDSSTDTQYF	TGTGCCAGCAGTTTGGACTCTAGCACAGATACGCAGTATTTT	.	TRBJ2-3	.	TRBV28
CASSQDRTGWNTEAFF	TGCGCCAGCAGCCAAGATCGTACCGGTTGGAACACTGAAGCTTTCTTT	.	TRBJ1-1	.	TRBV4-3
CASSIGDGTSYNEQFF	TGTGCCAGTAGTATAGGGGACGGGACATCTTACAATGAGCAGTTCTTC	.	TRBJ2-1	.	TRBV19
CASSPSAADEQYF	TGTGCCAGCAGCCCCTCGGCTGCGGACGAGCAGTACTTC	.	TRBJ2-7	.	TRBV7-8
CASSLGVWGQPYTEAFF	TGTGCCAGCAGCTTAGGGGTCTGGGGTCAACCATACACTGAAGCTTTCTTT	.	TRBJ1-1	.	TRBV11-2
CAYLPSTGRGEQFF	TGTGCCTATCTCCCTTCGACAGGTCGGGGTGAGCAGTTCTTC	.	TRBJ2-1	.	TRBV2
CASSAPGQGAKETQYF	TGTGCCAGCAGCGCCCCGGGACAGGGTGCCAAAGAGACCCAGTACTTC	TRBD1	TRBJ2-5	.	TRBV9
CASSLEAGGPANEQFF	TGTGCCAGCAGCTTAGAAGCGGGGGGGCCGGCCAATGAGCAGTTCTTC	TRBD2	TRBJ2-1	.	TRBV5-6
CASSVGGTEAFF	TGTGCCAGCAGCGTAGGAGGCACTGAAGCTTTCTTT	.	TRBJ1-1	.	TRBV9
CASSENSLLQLYSYNEQFF	TGTGCCAGCAGTGAAAACTCGCTTTTGCAATTATACTCCTACAATGAGCAGTTCTTC	.	TRBJ2-1	.	TRBV6-1
CASGPGGRGSTPIRETQYF	TGTGCCAGCGGGCCCGGGGGGCGGGGGAGCACCCCGATAAGAGAGACCCAGTACTTC	.	TRBJ2-5	few	TRBV11-2
CASSTRDRLNEQFF	TGTGCCAGTAGTACCCGGGACAGGCTCAATGAGCAGTTCTTC	TRBD1	TRBJ2-1	.	TRBV19
CASSLGYYNSPLHF	TGTGCCAGCAGCTTGGGCTATTATAATTCACCCCTCCACTTT	.	TRBJ1-6	once	TRBV11-3
CASKPAGPHNEQFF	TGTGCCAGCAAACCGGCAGGCCCCCACAATGAGCAGTTCTTC	.	TRBJ2-1	.	TRBV28
CSVEDLSRTSGTDTQYF	TGCAGCGTTGAAGATTTAAGTCGGACTAGCGGCACAGATACGCAGTATTTT	TRBD2	TRBJ2-3	.	TRBV29-1
CASSDSGLFGGVPYEQYF	TGTGCCAGCAGTGACTCCGGCCTGTTCGGGGGGGTACCCTACGAGCAGTACTTC	TRBD2	TRBJ2-7	.	TRBV6-4
CASSSTDRKQAWDTQYF	TGTGCCAGCAGCTCGACGGACAGGAAACAGGCCTGGGATACGCAGTATTTT	TRBD1	TRBJ2-3	medium-sized	TRBV7-8
CASSFGTGDYEQYF	TGTGCCAGCAGCTTCGGGACTGGGGACTACGAGCAGTACTTC	.	TRBJ2-7	.	TRBV11-2
CASSGVRWLGVFGYTF	TGTGCCAGCAGCGGAGTCCGGTGGTTAGGGGTTTTTGGCTACACCTTC	.	TRBJ1-2	.	TRBV7-9
CASSFKNSNQPQHF	TGTGCCAGCAGCTTTAAAAATAGCAATCAGCCCCAGCATTTT	.	TRBJ1-5	.	TRBV7-9
CASSQDTSSTYEQYF	TGCGCCAGCAGCCAAGATACATCCTCAACCTACGAGCAGTACTTC	.	TRBJ2-7	.	TRBV4-3
CASSLARYNEQFF	TGTGCCAGCAGCTTGGCCCGGTACAATGAGCAGTTCTTC	.	TRBJ2-1	.	TRBV5-6
CASSIEAASPTQYF	TGTGCCAGTAGTATCGAGGCGGCGAGCCCGACGCAGTATTTT	.	TRBJ2-3	.	TRBV19